These T cell receptor beta chains were read from a single sample in a study of blood T cell repertoires in COVID-19. Here immunoSEQ multiplex PCR was the method, and the copy in TCRdb shows in-frame clones only, minus some. The sample yields approximately 500,000 clones, approximately 88% seen once. Material: peripheral blood. These receptors were obtained from a woman between 45 and 60 years old with COVID-19, enrolled during active disease. Both conserved end residues are part of each CDR3. Each record gives: J gene, V gene, clone size, D gene, CDR3 DNA, CDR3 protein. D genes are given only for firm matches. Not every row has a clone size; where given, it reads once, few, many or a size class.

J gene: TRBJ2-4
V gene: TRBV6-6
clone size: -
D gene: -
CDR3 DNA: TGTGCCAGCAGTTACTCGATCGCAGGGAAAAACATTCAGTACTTC
CDR3 protein: CASSYSIAGKNIQYF

J gene: TRBJ2-5
V gene: TRBV7-7
clone size: -
D gene: -
CDR3 DNA: TGTGCCAGCAGCTTAGGTTTTGGGAGCAGTGGGGAGACCCAGTACTTC
CDR3 protein: CASSLGFGSSGETQYF

J gene: TRBJ2-2
V gene: TRBV24-1
clone size: -
D gene: TRBD2
CDR3 DNA: TGTGCCACCAGTGATCCAGGCGGGGGTGGATCTAACACCGGGGAGCTGTTTTTT
CDR3 protein: CATSDPGGGGSNTGELFF

J gene: TRBJ2-1
V gene: TRBV5-4
clone size: -
D gene: TRBD2
CDR3 DNA: TGTGCCAGCAGCTTGGGGCTAGCGGGGGGCCCCACCAATGAGCAGTTCTTC
CDR3 protein: CASSLGLAGGPTNEQFF

J gene: TRBJ1-2
V gene: TRBV18
clone size: few
D gene: -
CDR3 DNA: TGTGCCAGCTCACCCTTCGAGACAGGCCACTATGGCTACACCTTC
CDR3 protein: CASSPFETGHYGYTF

J gene: TRBJ2-1
V gene: TRBV27
clone size: -
D gene: TRBD2
CDR3 DNA: TGTGCCAGCAGCCCGGGACTAGCGGGGGCCAGCTCCTACAATGAGCAGTTCTTC
CDR3 protein: CASSPGLAGASSYNEQFF

J gene: TRBJ2-7
V gene: TRBV6-1
clone size: -
D gene: TRBD1
CDR3 DNA: TGTGCCAGCAGAGAAGGGACAGGGGCATACGAGCAGTACTTC
CDR3 protein: CASREGTGAYEQYF

J gene: TRBJ1-5
V gene: TRBV19
clone size: -
D gene: TRBD1
CDR3 DNA: TGTGCCAGTCAAACCGGGACAGGGGCCAATCAGCCCCAGCATTTT
CDR3 protein: CASQTGTGANQPQHF

J gene: TRBJ1-6
V gene: TRBV30
clone size: -
D gene: -
CDR3 DNA: TGTGCCTGGAGTCCCGGGGGGAACTCCTATAATTCACCCCTCCACTTT
CDR3 protein: CAWSPGGNSYNSPLHF

J gene: TRBJ1-2
V gene: TRBV13
clone size: -
D gene: -
CDR3 DNA: TGTGCCAGCAGCCCCGCGGGACGGACTAACTATGGCTACACCTTC
CDR3 protein: CASSPAGRTNYGYTF

J gene: TRBJ1-3
V gene: TRBV12-1
clone size: -
D gene: -
CDR3 DNA: TGTGCCACCTCAATACATAACTCTGGAAACACCATATATTTT
CDR3 protein: CATSIHNSGNTIYF

J gene: TRBJ1-1
V gene: TRBV9
clone size: -
D gene: -
CDR3 DNA: TGTGCCAGCAGCGCACAGACAGTGAACACTGAAGCTTTCTTT
CDR3 protein: CASSAQTVNTEAFF

J gene: TRBJ1-5
V gene: TRBV7-9
clone size: -
D gene: -
CDR3 DNA: TGTGCCAGCAGCTACCCGATTTTTAACAGGTATCGTGGCAATCAGCCCCAGCATTTT
CDR3 protein: CASSYPIFNRYRGNQPQHF

J gene: TRBJ1-2
V gene: TRBV19
clone size: -
D gene: -
CDR3 DNA: TGTGCCAGTAGTGTGTGGACACAAAACTATGGCTACACCTTC
CDR3 protein: CASSVWTQNYGYTF

J gene: TRBJ1-2
V gene: TRBV19
clone size: once
D gene: -
CDR3 DNA: TGTGCCAGTACCATAGACAGCACGGGGAGCTATGGCTACACCTTC
CDR3 protein: CASTIDSTGSYGYTF

J gene: TRBJ1-2
V gene: TRBV12-3/TRBV12-4
clone size: once
D gene: -
CDR3 DNA: TGTGCCAGCAGTTTATCAGAGGGTGCTGGCTACACCTTC
CDR3 protein: CASSLSEGAGYTF

J gene: TRBJ1-3
V gene: TRBV4-2
clone size: few
D gene: -
CDR3 DNA: TGTGCCAGCAGCCGGGGGATGGGGGGAGGAAACACCATATATTTT
CDR3 protein: CASSRGMGGGNTIYF

J gene: TRBJ1-4
V gene: TRBV5-1
clone size: -
D gene: -
CDR3 DNA: TGCGCCAGCAGCTTGGCCGGGGCTAATGAAAAACTGTTTTTT
CDR3 protein: CASSLAGANEKLFF

J gene: TRBJ1-2
V gene: TRBV13
clone size: -
D gene: TRBD1
CDR3 DNA: TGTGCCAGCAGCCCTCAGACGGACAGGGAGGGAACTAACTATGGCTACACCTTC
CDR3 protein: CASSPQTDREGTNYGYTF

J gene: TRBJ2-2
V gene: TRBV4-1
clone size: once
D gene: -
CDR3 DNA: TGCGCCAGCAGCCAAGATCGCGCGACAGCTACGAACACCGGGGAGCTGTTTTTT
CDR3 protein: CASSQDRATATNTGELFF

J gene: TRBJ1-2
V gene: TRBV5-1
clone size: -
D gene: TRBD1
CDR3 DNA: TGCGCCAGCAGCTGGGGACAGAGCTCTAACTATGGCTACACCTTC
CDR3 protein: CASSWGQSSNYGYTF

J gene: TRBJ2-7
V gene: TRBV14
clone size: -
D gene: -
CDR3 DNA: TGTGCCAGCAGCCAAGTGGGGGCGCGAGAGCAGTACTTC
CDR3 protein: CASSQVGAREQYF

J gene: TRBJ2-7
V gene: TRBV7-9
clone size: -
D gene: TRBD2
CDR3 DNA: TGTGCCAGCAGCCCGGGGGGGTACTACGAGCAGTACTTC
CDR3 protein: CASSPGGYYEQYF

J gene: TRBJ2-7
V gene: TRBV24-1
clone size: -
D gene: TRBD1
CDR3 DNA: TGTGCCACCAGTGATATGGGACAGAACTACGAGCAGTACTTC
CDR3 protein: CATSDMGQNYEQYF

J gene: TRBJ1-1
V gene: TRBV29-1
clone size: -
D gene: TRBD1
CDR3 DNA: TGCAGCGTTGGGGACAGACTGAACACTGAAGCTTTCTTT
CDR3 protein: CSVGDRLNTEAFF

J gene: TRBJ1-1
V gene: TRBV29-1
clone size: -
D gene: TRBD1
CDR3 DNA: TGCAGCGCCCTTTCAGGGGGTTACACTGAAGCTTTCTTT
CDR3 protein: CSALSGGYTEAFF

J gene: TRBJ1-2
V gene: TRBV27
clone size: -
D gene: TRBD1
CDR3 DNA: TGTGCCAGCAGTAAGGACAGGGTTTCAGGCTACACCTTC
CDR3 protein: CASSKDRVSGYTF

J gene: TRBJ1-2
V gene: TRBV12-3/TRBV12-4
clone size: -
D gene: -
CDR3 DNA: TGTGCCAGCAGCCCCGTGAACTATGGCTACACCTTC
CDR3 protein: CASSPVNYGYTF

J gene: TRBJ2-3
V gene: TRBV9
clone size: -
D gene: TRBD2
CDR3 DNA: TGTGCCAGCAGCGTAAATCGACTAGCGGGGGCAGATACGCAGTATTTT
CDR3 protein: CASSVNRLAGADTQYF

J gene: TRBJ2-7
V gene: TRBV13
clone size: -
D gene: -
CDR3 DNA: TGTGCCAGCAGCTTAGGCCTAGACGAGCAGTACTTC
CDR3 protein: CASSLGLDEQYF

J gene: TRBJ1-5
V gene: TRBV27
clone size: -
D gene: -
CDR3 DNA: TGTGCCAGCAGGTCCGGGTCGGGTTATCAGCCCCAGCATTTT
CDR3 protein: CASRSGSGYQPQHF

J gene: TRBJ2-1
V gene: TRBV10-3
clone size: -
D gene: -
CDR3 DNA: TGTGCCATCAAAGGCTCCGGGGGGACAAACAATGAGCAGTTCTTC
CDR3 protein: CAIKGSGGTNNEQFF

J gene: TRBJ2-7
V gene: TRBV11-2
clone size: once
D gene: TRBD2
CDR3 DNA: TGTGCCAGCAGCTTATTAGCGGGGGGTCCAGGCGAGCAGTACTTC
CDR3 protein: CASSLLAGGPGEQYF

J gene: TRBJ2-7
V gene: TRBV7-9
clone size: -
D gene: TRBD2
CDR3 DNA: TGTGCCAGCAGCTTAGGACGGGGGGGCTACGAGCAGTACTTC
CDR3 protein: CASSLGRGGYEQYF

J gene: TRBJ2-7
V gene: TRBV28
clone size: -
D gene: -
CDR3 DNA: TGTGCCAGCAGTTCGACTAGCTACGAGCAGTACTTC
CDR3 protein: CASSSTSYEQYF

J gene: TRBJ1-1
V gene: TRBV6-1
clone size: -
D gene: -
CDR3 DNA: TGTGCCAGCAGTGAAGTCCCAGGGGACACTGAAGCTTTCTTT
CDR3 protein: CASSEVPGDTEAFF

J gene: TRBJ2-5
V gene: TRBV11-1
clone size: -
D gene: TRBD2
CDR3 DNA: TGTGCCAGCAGCCCAGGTGCGGGGGTCCTAACCCAGTACTTC
CDR3 protein: CASSPGAGVLTQYF

J gene: TRBJ1-1
V gene: TRBV29-1
clone size: -
D gene: -
CDR3 DNA: TGCAGCGTGGGGCGGCAAACTCTGAACACTGAAGCTTTCTTT
CDR3 protein: CSVGRQTLNTEAFF

J gene: TRBJ1-1
V gene: TRBV10-3
clone size: -
D gene: -
CDR3 DNA: TGTGCCATCAGTGAGTTATCGGGTCGGATTATGAACACTGAAGCTTTCTTT
CDR3 protein: CAISELSGRIMNTEAFF

J gene: TRBJ1-5
V gene: TRBV12-3/TRBV12-4
clone size: -
D gene: -
CDR3 DNA: TGTGCCAGCAGTTCAGGCCGCCAGCCCCAGCATTTT
CDR3 protein: CASSSGRQPQHF

J gene: TRBJ1-1
V gene: TRBV6-5
clone size: few
D gene: TRBD1
CDR3 DNA: TGTGCCAGCAGGTCACCTCCCCCGACAGGGATCGAAGCTTTCTTT
CDR3 protein: CASRSPPPTGIEAFF